Below are 27 T cell receptor beta chains sequenced from a single sample in a study of blood T cells in healthy people across ages. A sample-barcoded 5' primer and a J-beta primer mix were used in a second PCR of about 6 to 12 cycles. TCRdb recomputed calls from the 5' RACE reads with MiXCR, one row per CDR3 protein. The sample has about 570,000 distinct CDR3 sequences; 27% are singletons. The sequencing input was blood. All receptors derive from a woman between 70 and 85 years old in good health.

This clonotype was seen more than once but under ten times. The V call is TRBV11-3, the J call TRBJ1-4; no clear D. This CDR3 region has 14 residues. Trimming took off 4 bases at V and 4 bases at J, with 10 bases between the two ends. From germline, CDR1 is SGHNT and CDR2 YENEEA. The CDR3: CASSSQRHNEKLFF. Here the CDR3 DNA reads TGTGCCAGCAGCTCCCAACGTCATAATGAAAAACTGTTTTTT.

J is TRBJ1-5 and V is TRBV2; 9 positions agree with TRBD1. Per the germline V gene, CDR1 is SNHLY and CDR2 is FYNNEI. The CDR3 is made up of 17 amino acids. V shed 4 bases and J 0 bases; nucleotides not matched to a gene: 7. CDR3 coding DNA: TGTGCCAGCAGTGTCGGACAGGGGTTGTATAGCAATCAGCCCCAGCATTTT. This translates into CASSVGQGLYSNQPQHF. Drawing the rest from reference TRBV2 and TRBJ1-5, the complete variable domain is EPEVTQTPSHQVTQMGQEVILRCVPISNHLYFYWYRQILGQKVEFLVSFYNNEISEKSEIFDDQFSVERPDGSNFTLKIRSTKLEDSAMYFCASSVGQGLYSNQPQHFGDGTRLSIL.

This clonotype has just a few counts. This sequence joins TRBV2 and TRBJ2-7; D is unclear. CDR3 length: 11 residues. CDR1 SNHLY and CDR2 FYNNEI come from the germline V gene. Trimming stripped 10 bases from V and 4 bases from J, with 11 bases between. CDR3 coding DNA: TGTGCCACCTACACCCAGTACGAGCAGTACTTC. This encodes CATYTQYEQYF.

In this sample, this clonotype turned up a few times. V usage is TRBV25-1 and J usage is TRBJ2-5; D gene uncertain. This CDR3 contains 13 residues. The germline V and J ends were trimmed by 3 bases and 1 base, with 6 bases remaining between them. The germline CDR1 and CDR2 sequences are MGHDK and SYGVNS. CDR3 bases: TGTGCCAGCAGTGACCCAATCCAAGAGACCCAGTACTTC. It is translated as CASSDPIQETQYF.

The CDR3 region is CASSYSTEGEQYF. In DNA form, the CDR3 reads TGTGCCAGCAGTTACTCGACCGAGGGCGAGCAGTACTTC. The chain has TRBV6-6 and TRBJ2-7; D is possibly TRBD2 (5 bases). The V gene lost 0 bases and the J gene lost 6 bases, with 9 bases spanning the gap. This CDR3 comprises 13 residues. The germline V gene encodes CDR1 MNHNY and CDR2 SVGAGI (reference sequence).

This clonotype was detected a few times. The chain recombines TRBV6-2 or TRBV6-3 with TRBJ1-6; 7 bases align to TRBD1. The trim removed 6 bases at V and 7 bases at J, leaving 9 bases unmatched. The CDR3 runs 15 residues. Germline CDR1 reads MNHEY; CDR2 reads SVGEGT. CDR3 loop: CASRRFTGANSPLHF. The CDR3 DNA follows: TGTGCCAGCAGGAGATTTACAGGGGCGAATTCACCCCTCCACTTT.

The CDR3 DNA is TGCGCCAGCAGAAGACAGGTATCTGGAAACACCATATATTTT. Translated: CASRRQVSGNTIYF. This rearrangement joins TRBV10-2 to TRBJ1-3; D perhaps matches TRBD1 (6 bases). V lost 6 bases and J 1 base, leaving 10 bases between the germline ends. Germline-derived CDR1 and CDR2 are WSHSY and SAAADI. This CDR3 comprises 14 residues.

The chain is built from TRBV12-3 or TRBV12-4 and TRBJ1-3, with 7 bases fitting TRBD1. Trimming at V came to 6 bases and at J to 0 bases, leaving 5 bases not matched to a gene. The CDR3 covers 15 residues. CDR3 protein: CASSSRDSSGNTIYF. The CDR3, as DNA: TGTGCCAGCAGCTCCAGGGACAGCTCTGGAAACACCATATATTTT.

The sample holds many counts of this clonotype. This CDR3 reads CASSEWVFGNTIYF. The CDR3 bases are TGTGCCAGCAGTGAATGGGTTTTTGGAAACACCATATATTTT. The chain has TRBV2 and TRBJ1-3; no clear D. V lost 2 bases and J lost 3, with 8 bases in between. CDR1 is SNHLY, CDR2 FYNNEI, per germline. The length of the CDR3 is 14 residues.

The genes are TRBV11-2 and TRBJ2-5, with 10 bases aligning to TRBD2. The CDR3 sequence is 15 residues long. Trimming at V came to 5 bases and at J to 3 bases, leaving 6 bases not matched to a gene. Looked up from germline, CDR1 is SGHAT and CDR2 is FQNNGV. CDR3 amino acids: CASSDSGGAEETQYF. The CDR3 DNA sequence: TGTGCCAGCAGCGACAGCGGGGGGGCCGAAGAGACCCAGTACTTC.

This clonotype was detected many times. CDR3 nucleotide sequence: TGCGCCAGCAGCCAAGGGACCTCCTACGAGCAGTACTTC. Residues: CASSQGTSYEQYF. The J gene is TRBJ2-7, the V gene TRBV4-1; D is ambiguous. CDR3 length equals 13 residues. Germline CDR1 reads MGHRA; CDR2 reads YSYEKL. With 1 base removed from V and 0 bases from J, the gap between germline ends came to 4 bases.

CDR3 region: CASSFGASGGAGETQYF. For the CDR3, the DNA is TGTGCCAGCAGCTTTGGGGCTAGCGGGGGGGCTGGAGAGACCCAGTACTTC. This chain connects TRBV7-6 to TRBJ2-5; 12 bases are a match to TRBD2. Trimming took 3 bases from V and 4 from J; bases not matched to a gene: 9. The CDR3 has 17 amino acids. Germline CDR1 is SGHVS and CDR2 is FNYEAQ.

V gene TRBV7-8 combines with J gene TRBJ1-2; 9 bases are shared with TRBD1. This CDR3 region has 15 residues. V gave up 5 bases and J gave up 1 base; unmatched junction bases: 5. In germline, CDR1 is SGHVS, CDR2 FQNEAQ. The CDR3 region is CASSPRQGDNYGYTF. In DNA, the CDR3 is TGTGCCAGCAGCCCTAGACAGGGGGATAACTATGGCTACACCTTC.

The rearrangement uses TRBV6-5 and TRBJ2-3; TRBD2 might be the D (5 bases). Germline V gene lookup returns CDR1 MNHEY and CDR2 SVGAGI. The CDR3 consists of 13 residues. Trimming stripped 6 bases from V and 2 bases from J, with 9 bases between. The CDR3 sequence is CASRGLATDTQYF. The CDR3 DNA reads as TGTGCCAGCAGAGGTCTAGCCACAGATACGCAGTATTTT.

The V call is TRBV3-1, the J call TRBJ2-3; the D gene is possibly TRBD2 (5 bases). Germline loops: CDR1 LGHDT, CDR2 YNNKEL (reference sequence). Trimming removed 1 base from V and 5 bases from J, with 13 bases in between. The CDR3 runs to 15 residues. In nucleotides, the CDR3 is TGTGCCAGCAGCCAAGCCCTCCGGGGTGGAGATACGCAGTATTTT. Protein product: CASSQALRGGDTQYF.

This clonotype was observed a handful of times. The CDR3 DNA follows: TGTGCCACCAGTGTTGTAACAGAAAAAAAGGTTAGGACCTCTGGGGCCAACGTCCTGACTTTC. This gives the protein CATSVVTEKKVRTSGANVLTF. The V gene is TRBV24-1, the J gene TRBJ2-6; no firm D call. The CDR3 is made up of 21 amino acids. Germline V gene lookup returns CDR1 KGHDR and CDR2 SFDVKD. The ends were cut back, 5 bases at V and 0 bases at J, with 25 bases in the middle.

In its sample, this clonotype was seen a few times. V gene TRBV9 combines with J gene TRBJ2-2; 8 bases align to TRBD2. Germline CDR1 reads SGDLS; CDR2 reads YYNGEE. Germline trimming cut 2 bases from V and 0 bases from J; bases unmatched to any gene: 9. The CDR3 spans 18 residues. CDR3 amino acids: CASSVTSTSVSNTGELFF. CDR3 nucleotide sequence: TGTGCCAGCAGCGTGACGTCGACTAGCGTATCGAACACCGGGGAGCTGTTTTTT.

This clonotype was counted only a few times. CDR3 residues: CASSLGTADYEQYF. For the CDR3, the DNA is TGTGCCAGCAGCCTCGGGACAGCAGACTACGAGCAGTACTTC. The chain employs TRBV12-3 or TRBV12-4 and TRBJ2-7; 7 bases agree with TRBD1. J gave up 3 bases and V 6 bases, and 8 bases lay outside the gene matches. CDR3 size: 14 residues.

In its sample, this clonotype was seen a few times. This chain connects TRBV25-1 to TRBJ1-5; D call uncertain. In germline, CDR1 is MGHDK, CDR2 SYGVNS. The CDR3 consists of 14 residues. V dropped 9 bases and J dropped 0 bases, with 12 bases sitting between them. This chain's CDR3 is CASREVRSNQPQHF. The CDR3 DNA reads as TGTGCCAGTAGGGAGGTTCGTAGCAATCAGCCCCAGCATTTT.

This clonotype was detected only a few times. The V call is TRBV10-3, the J call TRBJ2-1, with 8 bases identical to TRBD1. CDR1 is ENHRY, CDR2 SYGVKD, per germline. Trimming took 10 bases from V and 6 from J; bases not matched to a gene: 2. This CDR3 region has 11 residues. CDR3 coding DNA: TGTGCCACTACAGGGGGCAATGAGCAGTTCTTC. Translated, it gives CATTGGNEQFF.

The V gene is TRBV5-1, the J gene TRBJ2-3; D remains ambiguous. V lost 0 bases and J lost 2, with 10 bases in between. This CDR3 is 15 amino acids long. Looked up from germline, CDR1 is SGHRS and CDR2 is YFSETQ. CDR3 sequence: CASSLAHGNTDTQYF. CDR3 in DNA: TGCGCCAGCAGCTTGGCACATGGAAACACAGATACGCAGTATTTT.

This clonotype was found a few times. The J gene is TRBJ1-1, the V gene TRBV7-2; the D is unclear. Germline lookup yields CDR1 SGHTA and CDR2 FQGNSA. Trimming took 9 bases from V and 0 from J, leaving 11 bases between them. The CDR3 has 13 amino acids. CDR3 in DNA: TGTGCCAGGCGGGCGACGATGAACACTGAAGCTTTCTTT. The encoded protein is CARRATMNTEAFF.

The genes are TRBV7-9 and TRBJ2-5, with D possibly being TRBD1 (6 bases). The germline V gene has CDR1 SEHNR and CDR2 FQNEAQ (reference sequence). V lost 5 bases and J 4 bases, leaving 14 bases between the germline ends. There are 14 residues in the CDR3. The CDR3 DNA sequence: TGTGCCAGCAGCCCCCGGACAGAGGGAGAGACCCAGTACTTC. This sequence encodes CASSPRTEGETQYF. The full variable domain, in which reference TRBV7-9 and TRBJ2-5 provide the parts outside the CDR3, is DTGVSQNPRHKITKRGQNVTFRCDPISEHNRLYWYRQTLGQGPEFLTYFQNEAQLEKSRLLSDRFSAERPKGSFSTLEIQRTEQGDSAMYLCASSPRTEGETQYFGPGTRLLVL.

The chain is built from TRBV20-1 and TRBJ2-5; D is ambiguous. The CDR3 sequence is 13 residues long. The V gene lost 3 bases and the J gene lost 4 bases, with 12 bases spanning the gap. Germline V gene lookup returns CDR1 DFQATT and CDR2 SNEGSKA (reference sequence). The CDR3 here is CSARAAGAETQYF. The DNA of the CDR3 is TGCAGTGCTAGGGCGGCAGGAGCAGAGACCCAGTACTTC.

V is TRBV7-2 and J is TRBJ2-3; 8 bases fit TRBD1. The germline gives CDR1 SGHTA, CDR2 FQGNSA. V lost 11 bases and J lost 2; bases outside the gene matches: 6. The CDR3 is 13 residues long. CDR3 sequence: CASSGQATDTQYF. The CDR3 DNA sequence: TGTGCCTCCTCGGGACAGGCCACAGATACGCAGTATTTT.

V usage is TRBV4-2 and J usage is TRBJ2-3; weak D call: TRBD2 (5 bases). CDR1 LGHNA and CDR2 YNFKEQ come from the germline V gene. The CDR3 spans 17 residues. V lost 2 bases and J 5 bases, leaving 20 bases between the germline ends. This CDR3 reads CASSQSPAGSSVDTQYF. CDR3 DNA: TGTGCCAGCAGCCAAAGCCCCGCGGGTAGCTCCGTAGATACGCAGTATTTT.

The V and J genes are TRBV29-1 and TRBJ2-3, with 12 nucleotides matching TRBD2. Looked up from germline, CDR1 is SQVTM and CDR2 is ANQGSEA. V lost 6 bases, J lost 3 bases, and 7 bases stayed unmatched. The CDR3 is 15 residues long. The CDR3 spells CSVNSGLAGTDTQYF. The CDR3 DNA follows: TGCAGCGTAAATTCGGGACTAGCGGGTACAGATACGCAGTATTTT.